These 6 T cell receptor beta chains were all obtained from the same sample, sequenced in a study of blood T cell repertoires in COVID-19. The data were produced by immunoSEQ multiplex PCR, yet TCRdb's version contains in-frame clones alone and is incomplete. The sample shows around 140,000 clones, roughly 84% of them seen only once. Material: peripheral blood. The receptors here all came from a man aged 25 to 40 with COVID-19, enrolled during active disease.

This clone has more than one count but fewer than ten. J is TRBJ2-1 and V is TRBV28, with 7 bases fitting TRBD2. The CDR3 is 17 amino acids. CDR1 is MDHEN, CDR2 SYDVKM, per germline. Losses at the gene ends were 6 bases for V and 4 bases for J; bases not matched to a gene: 15. The CDR3 here is CASRRRHRGSYYNEQFF. CDR3 in DNA: TGTGCCAGCAGAAGACGTCATCGCGGGAGTTATTACAATGAGCAGTTCTTC.

The J gene is TRBJ2-6, the V gene TRBV4-2; D might be TRBD2 (5 bases). The CDR3 sequence is 15 residues long. The germline CDR1 and CDR2 sequences are LGHNA and YNFKEQ. The V end lost 2 bases, the J end lost 2 bases, and 7 bases lay between the germline ends. In DNA form, the CDR3 reads TGTGCCAGCAGCCAAACTAGTCCTGGGGCCAACGTCCTGACTTTC. Translated: CASSQTSPGANVLTF.

The rearrangement joins TRBV5-5 to TRBJ1-2, with D hard to call. Germline V gene sequence: CDR1 SGHKS, CDR2 YYEKEE (reference sequence). The CDR3 loop spans 13 amino acids. The ends were cut back, 4 bases at V and 2 bases at J, with 9 bases in the middle. CDR3 DNA: TGTGCCAGCAGCCAACCGGGGAACTATGGCTACACCTTC. Encoded protein: CASSQPGNYGYTF.

This chain links TRBV18 with TRBJ1-2, with D possibly being TRBD1 (6 bases). V was shortened by 3 bases and J by 7 bases, with 12 bases between the two germline ends. CDR1 is KGHSH, CDR2 LQKENI, per germline. The CDR3 has 13 amino acids. CDR3 bases: TGTGCCAGCTCACCGTCGGACAGTCGTGGCTACACCTTC. Its protein is CASSPSDSRGYTF. Supplemented by reference TRBV18 and TRBJ1-2, the full variable domain reads NAGVMQNPRHLVRRRGQEARLRCSPMKGHSHVYWYRQLPEEGLKFMVYLQKENIIDESGMPKERFSAEFPKEGPSILRIQQVVRGDSAAYFCASSPSDSRGYTFGSGTRLTVV.

V and J are TRBV4-1 and TRBJ2-7; 7 bases line up with TRBD2. The CDR3 has 16 residues. Trimming removed 0 bases from V and 0 bases from J; junction bases left unmatched: 5. Germline V lookup: CDR1 MGHRA, CDR2 YSYEKL. The CDR3 loop reads CASSQEVAGSSYEQYF. The CDR3 DNA is TGCGCCAGCAGCCAAGAGGTAGCGGGCTCCTCCTACGAGCAGTACTTC.

The chain's CDR3 is CASSPGEGFVTEAFF. The CDR3 nucleotides are TGTGCCAGCAGCCCAGGGGAGGGGTTCGTCACTGAAGCTTTCTTT. The chain joins TRBV6-5 to TRBJ1-1, with a weak D call TRBD1 (6 bases). Germline V gene sequence: CDR1 MNHEY, CDR2 SVGAGI. This CDR3 has 15 amino acids. V lost 6 bases to trimming and J lost 4 bases, with 18 bases between them.